The next 17 T cell receptor beta chains were all read from a single sample in a study of T cell responses to AZD1222 COVID-19 vaccine. The table came from immunoSEQ multiplex PCR; TCRdb's copy has only in-frame clones and leaves some out. Here the sample spans about 160,000 clones, almost 90% being singletons. The material was peripheral blood, obtained on day 0 of AZD1222 vaccination. The receptors were sampled from an adult in good health.

This clone was picked up a small number of times. The chain has TRBV2 and TRBJ1-4; 7 nucleotides agree with TRBD1. This CDR3 contains 14 residues. CDR1 and CDR2 (germline): SNHLY, FYNNEI. V was pared by 6 bases and J by 6 bases, with 7 bases of the junction left unmatched. CDR3 region: CASRDREVHEKLFF. DNA of the CDR3: TGTGCCAGCAGAGACAGGGAAGTGCATGAAAAACTGTTTTTT.

The chain is built from TRBV2 and TRBJ1-2; D unresolved. The ends were cut back, 4 bases at V and 0 bases at J, with 12 bases in the middle. The CDR3 is 15 residues long. The germline V gene encodes CDR1 SNHLY and CDR2 FYNNEI. In DNA, the CDR3 is TGTGCCAGCAGTGGGATTGGGGTAGCTAACTATGGCTACACCTTC. Its protein is CASSGIGVANYGYTF.

This clone was seen a single time. The chain is built from TRBV5-1 and TRBJ2-5; D not certain. The CDR3 totals 13 residues. Germline V gene lookup returns CDR1 SGHRS and CDR2 YFSETQ. Trimming took 6 bases from V and 5 from J, leaving 14 bases between them. The CDR3 loop reads CASTTDFTETQYF. DNA of the CDR3: TGCGCCAGCACAACCGACTTCACGGAGACCCAGTACTTC.

This chain joins TRBV4-1 and TRBJ2-2, with D hard to call. Trimming pared 3 bases from V and 6 bases from J, leaving 14 bases between. The CDR3 runs to 15 residues. Germline V CDR1 and CDR2: MGHRA, YSYEKL. CDR3 nucleotides: TGCGCCAGCAGCCACTCCCTTGGCCAGTCCGGGGAGCTGTTTTTT. It is translated as CASSHSLGQSGELFF.

This sequence joins TRBV5-1 and TRBJ2-3; 9 bases line up with TRBD2. The CDR3 contains 16 residues. Germline CDR1 and CDR2: SGHRS and YFSETQ. V trimming: 0 bases; J trimming: 3 bases; junction bases outside the gene matches: 5. CDR3 sequence (DNA): TGCGCCAGCAGCTTGGTGGTGACTAGCGGTACAGATACGCAGTATTTT. It yields the protein CASSLVVTSGTDTQYF.

The V call is TRBV18, the J call TRBJ2-1; 9 bases line up with TRBD1. Germline V gene sequence: CDR1 KGHSH, CDR2 LQKENI. The CDR3 covers 13 residues. J was trimmed by 5 bases and V by 6 bases; bases with no gene match: 2. CDR3 in amino acids: CASSGTGNNEQFF. The CDR3 DNA is TGTGCCAGCTCGGGGACAGGGAACAATGAGCAGTTCTTC. Filled out from reference TRBV18 and TRBJ2-1, the complete variable domain reads NAGVMQNPRHLVRRRGQEARLRCSPMKGHSHVYWYRQLPEEGLKFMVYLQKENIIDESGMPKERFSAEFPKEGPSILRIQQVVRGDSAAYFCASSGTGNNEQFFGPGTRLTVL.

This sequence joins TRBV11-1 and TRBJ2-5, with TRBD1 matching 7 bases. V shed 8 bases and J 0 bases; nucleotides not matched to a gene: 9. This CDR3 spans 15 amino acids. Germline CDR1 and CDR2: SGHAT and FQDESV (reference sequence). The CDR3 here is CASAREQGYQETQYF. Here the CDR3 DNA reads TGTGCCAGCGCTCGGGAACAGGGGTACCAAGAGACCCAGTACTTC.

The rearrangement joins TRBV19 to TRBJ2-7; possible D gene TRBD1, 6 bases. CDR1 LNHDA and CDR2 SQIVND come from the germline V gene (reference sequence). CDR3 size: 14 residues. V was shortened by 5 bases and J by 4 bases, with 15 bases between the two germline ends. The DNA for the CDR3 is TGTGCCAGTAGTCCCACAGGGTTGTCGTACGAGCAGTACTTC. Its translation is CASSPTGLSYEQYF.

As regards this clone: Other DNA sequences within the sample encode an identical CDR3. The rearrangement uses TRBV9 and TRBJ1-6, with no clear D. In germline, CDR1 is SGDLS, CDR2 YYNGEE. There are 13 residues in the CDR3. Between the trimmed V and J ends, which lost 0 bases and 8 bases, there was a span of 6 bases. The CDR3 coding sequence is TGTGCCAGCAGCGTAGTGCGGGATTCACCCCTCCACTTT. As protein: CASSVVRDSPLHF.

The rearrangement links TRBV29-1 to TRBJ2-5, with 8 bases fitting TRBD1. The CDR3 sequence is 13 residues long. The V gene's germline CDR1 is SQVTM and CDR2 ANQGSEA. V shed 6 bases, J shed 5 bases, and the junction held 8 bases outside the gene matches. Here the CDR3 reads CSVRPGGAETQYF. Written as DNA, the CDR3 is TGCAGCGTGCGGCCAGGGGGCGCGGAGACCCAGTACTTC. Together with reference TRBV29-1 and TRBJ2-5, the CDR3 gives the full variable domain: SAVISQKPSRDICQRGTSLTIQCQVDSQVTMMFWYRQQPGQSLTLIATANQGSEATYESGFVIDKFPISRPNLTFSTLTVSNMSPEDSSIYLCSVRPGGAETQYFGPGTRLLVL.

This chain connects TRBV4-2 to TRBJ1-4, with TRBD1 identical over 7 bases. Trimming at V came to 4 bases and at J to 8 bases, leaving 7 bases not matched to a gene. Germline CDR1 reads LGHNA; CDR2 reads YNFKEQ. This CDR3 has 14 residues. For the CDR3, the DNA is TGTGCCAGCAGCCCAGGGACAGCGGAGGAAAAACTGTTTTTT. Its translation is CASSPGTAEEKLFF.

V and J are TRBV18 and TRBJ1-1, with D perhaps matching TRBD1 (5 bases). V was shortened by 6 bases and J by 4 bases, with 18 bases between the two germline ends. The CDR3 loop spans 15 amino acids. Germline assignment: CDR1 KGHSH and CDR2 LQKENI. The CDR3: CASSPRSGGATEAFF. In DNA form, the CDR3 reads TGTGCCAGCTCCCCCCGCTCGGGAGGGGCCACTGAAGCTTTCTTT.

The gene calls are TRBV7-8 and TRBJ2-3; D is possibly TRBD1 (5 bases). The CDR3 is 14 residues long. V dropped 5 bases and J dropped 8 bases, with 17 bases sitting between them. Germline CDR1 is SGHVS and CDR2 is FQNEAQ. The DNA of the CDR3 is TGTGCCAGCAGCCTCCGGACACTAAACCCTACGCAGTATTTT. It encodes CASSLRTLNPTQYF.

The chain links TRBV19 to TRBJ2-3, with D perhaps matching TRBD1 or TRBD2 (6 bases each). Germline V lookup: CDR1 LNHDA, CDR2 SQIVND (reference sequence). The CDR3 is made up of 17 amino acids. V was trimmed by 5 bases and J by 2 bases, leaving 20 bases between them. CDR3 sequence reads: CASSGGGGRSPTDTQYF. The CDR3 DNA follows: TGTGCCAGTAGTGGGGGTGGGGGGCGGTCCCCCACAGATACGCAGTATTTT.

The CDR3 reads CASSLESGKPYEQYF. The CDR3 DNA reads as TGTGCCAGCAGCTTAGAGTCGGGGAAACCCTACGAGCAGTACTTC. V gene TRBV11-2 combines with J gene TRBJ2-7, with D possibly being TRBD2 (5 bases). V was cut by 0 bases and J by 2 bases, with 11 bases left in between. Per the germline V gene, CDR1 is SGHAT and CDR2 is FQNNGV. The CDR3 sequence is 15 residues long.

V gene TRBV11-2 combines with J gene TRBJ2-1; tentatively, D is TRBD2 (6 bases). CDR3 length: 17 amino acids. V was pared by 1 base and J by 5 bases, with 18 bases between. CDR1 and CDR2 (germline): SGHAT, FQNNGV. This CDR3 is CASSLGAYGGGDNEQFF. The CDR3 DNA follows: TGTGCCAGCAGCTTAGGGGCCTATGGGGGAGGAGACAATGAGCAGTTCTTC.

The chain is built from TRBV6-4 and TRBJ2-3; 7 positions agree with TRBD1. Germline CDR1 is MRHNA and CDR2 is SNTAGT. The CDR3 has 15 amino acids. V was pared by 6 bases and J by 1 base, with 7 bases of the junction left unmatched. In DNA form, the CDR3 reads TGTGCCAGCAGGGCACAGGGGTCAGGCACAGATACGCAGTATTTT. Protein: CASRAQGSGTDTQYF.